This TCR beta chain appears in the sequencing data of a study of Ad26.COV2.S vaccination and SARS-CoV-2 variants. Study findings and constraints: The placebo group had lower spike-specific TCR breadth than the vaccine recipients did. Breadth measured for non-spike TCRs was similar across vaccine and placebo recipients. Once vaccination had occurred, spike-specific CD8+ and CD4+ T cell responses reportedly showed substantial breadth.

On this clone itself: Its cognate antigen is unknown.

Clones were read by immunoSEQ multiplex PCR, and TCRdb kept only the in-frame ones, dropping some. The sample shows about 6,800 clones, over 80% of them seen only once. The TCR was taken from a human donor who had recovered from COVID-19. The input for sequencing was peripheral blood, taken after recovery from COVID-19.

The CDR3 DNA reads TGTGCCAGCTCACCGACGGGACAGGGGCACACTGAAGCTTTCTTT. As protein: CASSPTGQGHTEAFF. The chain carries TRBV18 and TRBJ1-1; 10 positions match TRBD1. CDR3 length: 15 residues. Trimming cost V 3 bases and J 3 bases; bases outside gene matches: 4. The germline V gene has CDR1 KGHSH and CDR2 LQKENI. Full variable domain (outside the CDR3, taken from reference TRBV18 and TRBJ1-1): NAGVMQNPRHLVRRRGQEARLRCSPMKGHSHVYWYRQLPEEGLKFMVYLQKENIIDESGMPKERFSAEFPKEGPSILRIQQVVRGDSAAYFCASSPTGQGHTEAFFGQGTRLTVV.